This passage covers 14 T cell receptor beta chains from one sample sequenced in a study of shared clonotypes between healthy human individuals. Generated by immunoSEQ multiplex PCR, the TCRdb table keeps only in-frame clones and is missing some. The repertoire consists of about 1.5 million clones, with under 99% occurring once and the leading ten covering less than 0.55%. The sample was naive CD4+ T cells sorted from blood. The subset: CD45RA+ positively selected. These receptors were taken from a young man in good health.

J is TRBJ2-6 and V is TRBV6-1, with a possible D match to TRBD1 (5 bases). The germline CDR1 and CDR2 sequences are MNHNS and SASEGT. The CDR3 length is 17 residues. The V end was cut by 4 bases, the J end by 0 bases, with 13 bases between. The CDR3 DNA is TGTGCCAGCAGTGGTCACAGGTTCCCCTCTGGGGCCAACGTCCTGACTTTC. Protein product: CASSGHRFPSGANVLTF.

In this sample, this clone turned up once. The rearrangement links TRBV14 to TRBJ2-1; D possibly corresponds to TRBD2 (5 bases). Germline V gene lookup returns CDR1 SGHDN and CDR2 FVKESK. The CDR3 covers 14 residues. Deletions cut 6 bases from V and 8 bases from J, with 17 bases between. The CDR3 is CASSNLGSAHEQFF. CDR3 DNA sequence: TGTGCCAGCAGTAACCTAGGTAGCGCCCATGAGCAGTTCTTC.

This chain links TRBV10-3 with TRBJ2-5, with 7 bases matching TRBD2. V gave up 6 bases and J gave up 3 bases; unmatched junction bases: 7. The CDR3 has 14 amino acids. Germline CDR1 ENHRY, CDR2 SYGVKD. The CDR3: CAISESGIKETQYF. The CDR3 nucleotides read TGTGCCATCAGCGAAAGCGGGATAAAAGAGACCCAGTACTTC.

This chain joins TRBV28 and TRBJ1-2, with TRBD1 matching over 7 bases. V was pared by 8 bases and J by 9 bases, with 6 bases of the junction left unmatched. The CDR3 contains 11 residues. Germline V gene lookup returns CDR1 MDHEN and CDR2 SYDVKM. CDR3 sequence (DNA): TGTGCCAGCTGGAAGGGGGCGAGCTACACCTTC. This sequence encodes CASWKGASYTF.

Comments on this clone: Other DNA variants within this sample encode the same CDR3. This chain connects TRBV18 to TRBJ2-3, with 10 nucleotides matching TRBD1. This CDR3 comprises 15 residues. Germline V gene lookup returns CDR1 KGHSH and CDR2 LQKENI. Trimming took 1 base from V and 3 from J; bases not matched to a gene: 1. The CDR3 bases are TGTGCCAGCTCACCACGGACAGGGGGGACAGATACGCAGTATTTT. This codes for CASSPRTGGTDTQYF. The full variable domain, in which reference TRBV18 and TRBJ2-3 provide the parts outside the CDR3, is NAGVMQNPRHLVRRRGQEARLRCSPMKGHSHVYWYRQLPEEGLKFMVYLQKENIIDESGMPKERFSAEFPKEGPSILRIQQVVRGDSAAYFCASSPRTGGTDTQYFGPGTRLTVL.

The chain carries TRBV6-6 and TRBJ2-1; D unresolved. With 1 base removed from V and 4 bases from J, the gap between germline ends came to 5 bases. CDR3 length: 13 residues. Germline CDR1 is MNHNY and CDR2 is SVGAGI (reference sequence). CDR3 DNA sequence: TGTGCCAGCAGTTACTTAGGGTACAATGAGCAGTTCTTC. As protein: CASSYLGYNEQFF.

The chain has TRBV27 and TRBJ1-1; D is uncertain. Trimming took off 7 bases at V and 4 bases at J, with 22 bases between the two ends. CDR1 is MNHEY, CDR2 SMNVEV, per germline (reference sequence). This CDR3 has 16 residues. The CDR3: CASIQRGGPRGTEAFF. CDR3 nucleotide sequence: TGTGCCAGCATACAACGGGGTGGGCCGAGAGGCACTGAAGCTTTCTTT.

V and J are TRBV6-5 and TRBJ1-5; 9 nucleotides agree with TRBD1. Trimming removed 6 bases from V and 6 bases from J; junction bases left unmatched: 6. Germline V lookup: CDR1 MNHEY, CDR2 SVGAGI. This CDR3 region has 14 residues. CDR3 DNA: TGTGCCAGCAGACCGGGACAGGGTCGTCAGCCCCAGCATTTT. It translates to CASRPGQGRQPQHF.

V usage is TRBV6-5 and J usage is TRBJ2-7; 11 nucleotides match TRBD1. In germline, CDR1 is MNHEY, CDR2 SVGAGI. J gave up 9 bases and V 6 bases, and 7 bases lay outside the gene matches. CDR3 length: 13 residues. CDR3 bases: TGTGCCAGCAGGGACAGGGGGCCTGGGTGGCAGTACTTC. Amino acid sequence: CASRDRGPGWQYF.

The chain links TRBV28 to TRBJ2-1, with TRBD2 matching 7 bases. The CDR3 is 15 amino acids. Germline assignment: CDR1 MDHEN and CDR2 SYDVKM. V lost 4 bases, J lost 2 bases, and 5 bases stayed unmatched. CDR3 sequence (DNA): TGTGCCAGCAGTTCTAGCGGAAAGACCTACAATGAGCAGTTCTTC. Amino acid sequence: CASSSSGKTYNEQFF. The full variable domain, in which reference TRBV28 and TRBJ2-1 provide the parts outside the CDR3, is DVKVTQSSRYLVKRTGEKVFLECVQDMDHENMFWYRQDPGLGLRLIYFSYDVKMKEKGDIPEGYSVSREKKERFSLILESASTNQTSMYLCASSSSGKTYNEQFFGPGTRLTVL.

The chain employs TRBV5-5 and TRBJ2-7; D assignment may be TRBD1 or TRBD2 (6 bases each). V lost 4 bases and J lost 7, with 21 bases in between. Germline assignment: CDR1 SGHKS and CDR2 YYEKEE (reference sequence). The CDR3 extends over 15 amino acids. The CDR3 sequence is CASSRGGGGTQEQYF. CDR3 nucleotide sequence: TGTGCCAGCAGCCGGGGAGGAGGGGGAACGCAAGAGCAGTACTTC.

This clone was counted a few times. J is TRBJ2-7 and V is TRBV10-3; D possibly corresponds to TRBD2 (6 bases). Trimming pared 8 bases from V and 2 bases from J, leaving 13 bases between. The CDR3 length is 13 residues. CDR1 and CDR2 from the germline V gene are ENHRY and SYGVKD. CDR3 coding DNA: TGTGCCATCGCAGGGACGGGAGCCTACGAGCAGTACTTC. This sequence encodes CAIAGTGAYEQYF.

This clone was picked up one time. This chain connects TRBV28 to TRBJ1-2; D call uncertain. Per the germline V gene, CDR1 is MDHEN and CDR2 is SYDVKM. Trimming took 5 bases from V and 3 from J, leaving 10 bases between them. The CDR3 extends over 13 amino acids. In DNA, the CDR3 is TGTGCCAGCAGTGCCAATCGGGACTATGGCTACACCTTC. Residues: CASSANRDYGYTF.

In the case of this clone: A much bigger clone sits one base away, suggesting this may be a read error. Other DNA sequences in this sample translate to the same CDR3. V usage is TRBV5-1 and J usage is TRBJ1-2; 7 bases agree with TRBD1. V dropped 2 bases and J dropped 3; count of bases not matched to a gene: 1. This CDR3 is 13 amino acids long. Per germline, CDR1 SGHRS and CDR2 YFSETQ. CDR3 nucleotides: TGCGCCAGCAGCTTAGACAGGGACTATGGCTACACCTTC. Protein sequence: CASSLDRDYGYTF.